Sequencing of this T cell receptor beta chain was carried out in a study of cytomegalovirus exposure and HLA in healthy donors. Points from the study as a whole: The sole available immune exposure information was CMV serostatus. In an earlier analysis, about 90% or about 30%: the productive usage of most TCR beta V segments. Researchers reportedly found TCR beta sequences accurately predicted most subjects' HLA-A and HLA-B alleles. Excluded: some indistinguishable V segments such as TRBV6-2 and TRBV6-3.

As to this clone: Its specificity is unknown.

60 Vbeta and 13 Jbeta primers were used in PCR. Using immunoSEQ multiplex PCR, the repertoire was profiled, and TCRdb retains in-frame clones only, with some absent. In the table there are roughly 200,000 clones, 80% of which are singletons. Germline values: CDR1 SGHAT, CDR2 FQNNGV. The CDR3 contains 18 residues. V dropped 1 base and J dropped 5; count of bases not matched to a gene: 13. The J gene is TRBJ2-5, the V gene TRBV11-2, with 10 bases lining up with TRBD2. The receptor was derived from a man aged 35 to 55 in good health and CMV-seronegative. The sample comprised PBMCs. As DNA, the CDR3 is TGTGCCAGCAGCTTAGCCGGGCTAGCGGGGGCACGGGCGGAGACCCAGTACTTC. This translates into CASSLAGLAGARAETQYF.